These T cell receptor beta chains were read from a single sample in a study of response to subunit inactivated influenza vaccine. TCRdb reprocessed the RT-PCR reads with MiXCR, giving one entry per CDR3 protein. The repertoire holds about 540,000 distinct CDR3 sequences, with under 25% as singletons. A further study also used this sample, focusing on T cells expressing NK-cell markers.

This sample comprised CD4+ T cells sorted from PBMCs, obtained roughly 12 days after vaccination. All receptors come from a man aged 45-65 years who received an inactivated influenza vaccine. The CDR3 runs from the conserved cysteine through the conserved F or W. A D gene is named only where the DNA matches it firmly. Where a row states a size, it is once, few, many or the class of an expanded clone; other rows omit it.

D: TRBD1; size: .; V: TRBV5-1; J: TRBJ1-2; CDR3: CASSGGQGGSLKEF; DNA: TGCGCCAGCAGTGGCGGACAGGGGGGGTCCCTCAAGGAGTTC
D: .; size: .; V: TRBV6-2/TRBV6-3; J: TRBJ2-5; CDR3: CASSYSRTGRQETQYF; DNA: TGTGCCAGCAGTTACTCGCGGACGGGAAGGCAAGAGACCCAGTACTTC
D: .; size: .; V: TRBV6-2/TRBV6-3; J: TRBJ2-7; CDR3: CASTPNPGPSSYEQYF; DNA: TGTGCCAGCACCCCCAATCCAGGGCCTTCATCCTACGAGCAGTACTTC
D: .; size: .; V: TRBV2; J: TRBJ2-2; CDR3: CASSEGPGELFF; DNA: TGTGCCAGCAGTGAAGGGCCTGGGGAGCTGTTTTTT
D: TRBD2; size: .; V: TRBV12-3/TRBV12-4; J: TRBJ2-1; CDR3: CASSLPTSGTRGNEQFF; DNA: TGTGCCAGCAGTCTACCAACGTCCGGGACTAGAGGCAATGAGCAGTTCTTC
D: .; size: .; V: TRBV2; J: TRBJ1-1; CDR3: CASSELGGPTEAFF; DNA: TGTGCCAGCAGTGAGTTGGGGGGACCCACTGAAGCTTTCTTT
D: .; size: .; V: TRBV6-2/TRBV6-3; J: TRBJ2-7; CDR3: CASSYVGGGSYEQYF; DNA: TGTGCCAGCAGTTACGTGGGGGGAGGCTCCTACGAGCAGTACTTC
D: .; size: few; V: TRBV20-1; J: TRBJ2-3; CDR3: CSAREDPFTDTQYF; DNA: TGCAGTGCTAGGGAGGACCCTTTCACAGATACGCAGTATTTT
D: .; size: .; V: TRBV5-6; J: TRBJ1-6; CDR3: CASSLETSSYNSPLHF; DNA: TGTGCCAGCAGCTTGGAGACGAGCTCCTATAATTCACCCCTCCACTTT
D: .; size: .; V: TRBV7-2; J: TRBJ2-3; CDR3: CASSLGGGLGETDTQYF; DNA: TGTGCCAGCAGCTTAGGAGGGGGTTTGGGTGAAACAGATACGCAGTATTTT
D: .; size: .; V: TRBV18; J: TRBJ1-1; CDR3: CASSPQGRYTEAFF; DNA: TGTGCCAGCTCACCCCAGGGGCGATACACTGAAGCTTTCTTT
D: TRBD1; size: .; V: TRBV20-1; J: TRBJ1-1; CDR3: CSAPETGGLTEAFF; DNA: TGCAGTGCCCCTGAGACAGGGGGCCTCACTGAAGCTTTCTTT
D: TRBD1; size: .; V: TRBV10-3; J: TRBJ1-3; CDR3: CAITGGRGPLSGNTIYF; DNA: TGTGCCATCACAGGAGGGAGGGGGCCCCTCTCTGGAAACACCATATATTTT
D: .; size: few; V: TRBV14; J: TRBJ2-1; CDR3: CASSGGPLGREQFF; DNA: TGTGCCAGCAGCGGGGGACCCCTCGGTAGGGAGCAGTTCTTC
D: TRBD2; size: .; V: TRBV5-1; J: TRBJ2-5; CDR3: CASSISGGASETQYF; DNA: TGCGCCAGCAGCATAAGCGGGGGGGCCTCGGAGACCCAGTACTTC
D: .; size: many; V: TRBV2; J: TRBJ2-2; CDR3: CASSEGPTNTGELFF; DNA: TGTGCCAGCAGTGAGGGACCGACGAACACCGGGGAGCTGTTTTTT
D: .; size: few; V: TRBV12-3/TRBV12-4; J: TRBJ2-1; CDR3: CASTWRGVDEQFF; DNA: TGTGCCAGCACCTGGAGGGGCGTCGATGAGCAGTTCTTC
D: .; size: few; V: TRBV7-7; J: TRBJ1-6; CDR3: CASSFDSLSPLHF; DNA: TGTGCTAGCAGCTTTGACAGTCTCTCACCCCTCCACTTT
D: .; size: .; V: TRBV6-2/TRBV6-3; J: TRBJ2-7; CDR3: CASSYRLQPHEQYF; DNA: TGTGCCAGCAGTTACCGCCTCCAACCCCACGAGCAGTACTTC
D: .; size: few; V: TRBV12-3/TRBV12-4; J: TRBJ1-4; CDR3: CASRGEGTNEKLFF; DNA: TGTGCCAGCAGGGGGGAGGGCACTAATGAAAAACTGTTTTTT
D: .; size: few; V: TRBV4-1; J: TRBJ1-1; CDR3: CASSQSLQGTEAFF; DNA: TGCGCCAGCAGCCAAAGTTTGCAGGGGACTGAAGCTTTCTTT
D: .; size: many; V: TRBV20-1; J: TRBJ2-5; CDR3: CSATKGETQYF; DNA: TGCAGTGCAACGAAAGGGGAGACCCAGTACTTC
D: .; size: .; V: TRBV12-3/TRBV12-4; J: TRBJ2-1; CDR3: CASTPRGIPTYNEQFF; DNA: TGTGCCAGCACTCCCAGGGGTATACCAACCTACAATGAGCAGTTCTTC
D: TRBD2; size: few; V: TRBV7-9; J: TRBJ2-5; CDR3: CASSTTSGTLGIQYF; DNA: TGTGCCAGCAGCACCACTAGCGGGACACTAGGTATCCAGTACTTC
D: .; size: few; V: TRBV5-1; J: TRBJ2-3; CDR3: CASSLARSYSTDTQYF; DNA: TGCGCCAGCAGCTTGGCACGCTCTTATAGCACAGATACGCAGTATTTT
D: .; size: few; V: TRBV5-1; J: TRBJ1-1; CDR3: CASSSPGQPIEAFF; DNA: TGCGCCAGCAGCTCGCCGGGACAACCTATTGAAGCTTTCTTT
D: .; size: .; V: TRBV12-3/TRBV12-4; J: TRBJ2-2; CDR3: CASSWARGTGELFF; DNA: TGTGCCAGCAGTTGGGCGCGAGGGACCGGGGAGCTGTTTTTT
D: TRBD1; size: .; V: TRBV7-9; J: TRBJ2-1; CDR3: CASRVGPGQGAHNEQFF; DNA: TGTGCCAGCAGGGTAGGGCCGGGACAGGGGGCTCACAATGAGCAGTTCTTC
D: TRBD1; size: few; V: TRBV14; J: TRBJ2-7; CDR3: CASATGTGRSEQYF; DNA: TGTGCCAGCGCCACCGGGACAGGGAGGTCCGAGCAGTACTTC
D: .; size: .; V: TRBV12-3/TRBV12-4; J: TRBJ2-5; CDR3: CASSLKGGTETQYF; DNA: TGTGCCAGCAGTTTGAAGGGGGGGACGGAGACCCAGTACTTC
D: .; size: .; V: TRBV10-3; J: TRBJ2-3; CDR3: CATQGGREGSDTQYF; DNA: TGTGCCACCCAGGGGGGCCGGGAGGGATCCGATACGCAGTATTTT
D: .; size: many; V: TRBV5-1; J: TRBJ2-3; CDR3: CASSLEGTEADTQYF; DNA: TGCGCCAGCAGCTTGGAAGGTACCGAGGCAGATACGCAGTATTTT
D: .; size: .; V: TRBV20-1; J: TRBJ2-3; CDR3: CSARIADTQYF; DNA: TGCAGTGCGAGAATAGCAGATACGCAGTATTTT
D: .; size: few; V: TRBV12-3/TRBV12-4; J: TRBJ2-2; CDR3: CASSLIYGRGDTGELFF; DNA: TGTGCCAGCAGTTTAATCTATGGGCGGGGAGACACCGGGGAGCTGTTTTTT
D: .; size: once; V: TRBV9; J: TRBJ1-4; CDR3: CASSKGVVTNEKLFF; DNA: TGTGCCAGCAGCAAGGGGGTGGTAACTAATGAAAAACTGTTTTTT
D: .; size: few; V: TRBV6-2/TRBV6-3; J: TRBJ2-1; CDR3: CASKRAGGGEQFF; DNA: TGTGCCAGCAAGCGGGCCGGTGGAGGGGAGCAGTTCTTC
D: TRBD1; size: few; V: TRBV5-1; J: TRBJ1-1; CDR3: CASSLADRTEAFF; DNA: TGCGCCAGCAGCTTGGCGGACAGGACTGAAGCTTTCTTT
D: .; size: .; V: TRBV20-1; J: TRBJ2-5; CDR3: CSANREGRAETQYF; DNA: TGCAGTGCTAACAGGGAAGGGAGGGCAGAGACCCAGTACTTC
D: .; size: .; V: TRBV5-1; J: TRBJ2-1; CDR3: CASSFRPGGVKIYNEQFF; DNA: TGCGCCAGCAGCTTTCGTCCGGGCGGGGTCAAAATTTACAATGAGCAGTTCTTC
D: TRBD2; size: few; V: TRBV10-3; J: TRBJ2-7; CDR3: CAISASAGGGYEQYF; DNA: TGTGCCATCAGTGCCTCGGCCGGCGGGGGCTACGAGCAGTACTTC
D: TRBD2; size: few; V: TRBV3-1; J: TRBJ2-5; CDR3: CASSSGTRTLQETQYF; DNA: TGTGCCAGCAGCTCCGGGACTAGAACCCTCCAAGAGACCCAGTACTTC
D: TRBD1; size: few; V: TRBV20-1; J: TRBJ1-1; CDR3: CSARDQGGLGAEAFF; DNA: TGCAGTGCTAGAGACCAGGGGGGTCTCGGAGCTGAAGCTTTCTTT
D: .; size: .; V: TRBV7-9; J: TRBJ2-5; CDR3: CASSLDGGYQETQYF; DNA: TGTGCCAGCAGCTTAGACGGAGGTTACCAAGAGACCCAGTACTTC
D: TRBD2; size: .; V: TRBV5-1; J: TRBJ2-1; CDR3: CASSLRTSGGYNEQFF; DNA: TGCGCCAGCAGCTTAAGGACTAGCGGGGGCTACAATGAGCAGTTCTTC
D: TRBD1; size: few; V: TRBV5-1; J: TRBJ2-1; CDR3: CASSSEPGQGYNEQFF; DNA: TGCGCCAGCAGCAGCGAACCGGGACAGGGGTACAATGAGCAGTTCTTC
D: TRBD2; size: few; V: TRBV27; J: TRBJ2-1; CDR3: CASSFPSGGKNEQFF; DNA: TGTGCCAGCAGTTTTCCCAGCGGGGGGAAGAATGAGCAGTTCTTC
D: .; size: few; V: TRBV4-1; J: TRBJ2-1; CDR3: CASSQVGRGPSYNEQFF; DNA: TGCGCCAGCAGCCAAGTGGGGCGGGGACCTTCCTACAATGAGCAGTTCTTC
D: .; size: .; V: TRBV20-1; J: TRBJ2-1; CDR3: CSANKARGNEQFF; DNA: TGCAGTGCTAACAAAGCCCGGGGGAATGAGCAGTTCTTC
D: TRBD2; size: many; V: TRBV24-1; J: TRBJ2-1; CDR3: CATSDSGSGRLPSSYNEQFF; DNA: TGTGCCACCAGTGATAGCGGTAGCGGGAGGCTTCCAAGCTCCTACAATGAGCAGTTCTTC
D: TRBD1; size: many; V: TRBV5-1; J: TRBJ2-5; CDR3: CASSLQDRGRETQYF; DNA: TGCGCCAGCAGCTTGCAGGACAGGGGGAGGGAGACCCAGTACTTC